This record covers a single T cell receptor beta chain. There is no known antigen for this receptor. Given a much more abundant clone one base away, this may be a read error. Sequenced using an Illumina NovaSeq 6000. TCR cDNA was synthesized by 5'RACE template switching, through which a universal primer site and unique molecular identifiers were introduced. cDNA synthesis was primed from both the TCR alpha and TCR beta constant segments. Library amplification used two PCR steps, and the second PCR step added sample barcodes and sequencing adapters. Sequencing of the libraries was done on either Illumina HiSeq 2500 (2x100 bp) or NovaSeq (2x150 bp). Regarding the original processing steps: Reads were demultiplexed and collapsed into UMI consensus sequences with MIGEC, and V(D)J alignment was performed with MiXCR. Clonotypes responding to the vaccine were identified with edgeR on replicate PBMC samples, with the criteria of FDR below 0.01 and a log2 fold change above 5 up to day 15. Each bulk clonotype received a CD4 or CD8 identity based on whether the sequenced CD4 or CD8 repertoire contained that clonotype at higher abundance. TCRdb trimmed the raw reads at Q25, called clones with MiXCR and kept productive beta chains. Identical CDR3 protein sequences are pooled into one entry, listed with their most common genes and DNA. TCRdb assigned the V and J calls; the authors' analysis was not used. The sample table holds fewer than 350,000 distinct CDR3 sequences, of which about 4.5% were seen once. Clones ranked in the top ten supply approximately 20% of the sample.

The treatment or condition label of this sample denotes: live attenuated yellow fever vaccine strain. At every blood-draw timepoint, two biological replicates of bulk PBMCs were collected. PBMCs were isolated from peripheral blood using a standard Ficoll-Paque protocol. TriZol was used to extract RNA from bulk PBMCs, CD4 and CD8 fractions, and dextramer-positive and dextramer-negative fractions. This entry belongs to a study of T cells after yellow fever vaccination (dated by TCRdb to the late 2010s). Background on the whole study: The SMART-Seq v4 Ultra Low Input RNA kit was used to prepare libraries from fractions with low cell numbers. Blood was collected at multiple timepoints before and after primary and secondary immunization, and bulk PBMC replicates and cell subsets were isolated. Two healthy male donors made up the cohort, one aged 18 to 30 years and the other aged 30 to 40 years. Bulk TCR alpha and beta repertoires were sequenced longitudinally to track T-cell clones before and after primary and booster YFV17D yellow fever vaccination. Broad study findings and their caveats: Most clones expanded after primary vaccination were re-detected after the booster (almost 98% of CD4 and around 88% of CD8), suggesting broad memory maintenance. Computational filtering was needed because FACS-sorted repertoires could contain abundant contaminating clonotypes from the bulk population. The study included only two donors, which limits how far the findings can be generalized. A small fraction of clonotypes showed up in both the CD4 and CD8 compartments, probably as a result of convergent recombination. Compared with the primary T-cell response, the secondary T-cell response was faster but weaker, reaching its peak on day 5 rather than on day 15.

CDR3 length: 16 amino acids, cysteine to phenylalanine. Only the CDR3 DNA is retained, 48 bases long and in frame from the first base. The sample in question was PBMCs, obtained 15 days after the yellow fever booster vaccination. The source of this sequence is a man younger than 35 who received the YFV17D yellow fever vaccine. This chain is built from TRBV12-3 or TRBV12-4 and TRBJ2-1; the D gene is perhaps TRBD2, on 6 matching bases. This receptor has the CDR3 CASSQAGGETYDEQFF. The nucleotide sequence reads TGTGCCAGCAGCCAAGCAGGAGGGGAAACCTACGATGAGCAGTTCTTC.